The T cell receptor (beta chain) under discussion was sequenced for a study of shared clonotypes between healthy human individuals. Findings of the study overall: The study drew on few donors, limiting represented genetic and exposure-history diversity.

Germline CDR1 is KGHSH and CDR2 is LQKENI. The germline V and J ends were trimmed by 9 bases and 0 bases, with 11 bases remaining between them. CDR3 length equals 13 residues. In its sample, this clone was seen many times. Its antigen is unknown. All donors qualified as healthy HIV-negative adults and had experienced no recent acute infections or vaccinations. Profiling relied on immunoSEQ multiplex PCR, and the TCRdb table lists in-frame clones only, not all of them. The sample contains about 470,000 clones, more than 75% of which appear only once. The source is a woman in her forties in good health. Some clones in this sample may be carry-over from other donors' samples. The chain couples TRBV18 to TRBJ1-1; D possibly corresponds to TRBD1 (6 bases). Sequencing was carried out using PBMCs. The CDR3 here is CASQGQVNTEAFF. The CDR3 bases are TGTGCCAGTCAGGGGCAGGTGAACACTGAAGCTTTCTTT.